This T cell receptor beta chain was documented in a study of beta chain features in type 1 diabetes. Reverse transcription of all isolated RNA meant that expressed TCRB transcripts were sequenced. Clones were read by immunoSEQ multiplex PCR, and TCRdb kept only the in-frame ones, dropping some. The table shows over 150,000 clones, with about an eighth occurring only once. Germline V gives CDR1 SGHAT, CDR2 FQNNGV. This CDR3 is 13 amino acids long. V was cut by 5 bases and J by 7 bases, with 14 bases left in between. Only a few counts were recorded for this clone. V gene TRBV11-2 combines with J gene TRBJ1-2, with TRBD1 as a possible D gene (5 bases). Sequenced sample: central memory CD4+ T cells from blood. This TCR was recovered from a woman aged 18-30 years in good health. CDR3 in DNA: TGTGCCAGCAGCCAGACCGGGGGAGGTGGCTACACCTTC. Translating gives CASSQTGGGGYTF.